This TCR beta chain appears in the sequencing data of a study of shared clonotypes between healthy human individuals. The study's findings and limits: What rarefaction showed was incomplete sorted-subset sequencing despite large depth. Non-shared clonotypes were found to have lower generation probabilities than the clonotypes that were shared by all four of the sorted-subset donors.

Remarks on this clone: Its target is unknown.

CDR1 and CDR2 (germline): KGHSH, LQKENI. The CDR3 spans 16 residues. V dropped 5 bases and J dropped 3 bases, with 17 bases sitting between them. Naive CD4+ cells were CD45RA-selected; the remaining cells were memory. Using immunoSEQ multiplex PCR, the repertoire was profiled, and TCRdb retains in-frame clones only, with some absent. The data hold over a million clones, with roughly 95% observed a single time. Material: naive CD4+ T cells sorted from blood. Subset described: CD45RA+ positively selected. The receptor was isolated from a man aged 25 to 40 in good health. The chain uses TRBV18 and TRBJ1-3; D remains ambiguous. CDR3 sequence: CASSTTFQDHGNTIYF. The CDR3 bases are TGTGCCAGCTCAACGACTTTCCAGGACCATGGAAACACCATATATTTT.